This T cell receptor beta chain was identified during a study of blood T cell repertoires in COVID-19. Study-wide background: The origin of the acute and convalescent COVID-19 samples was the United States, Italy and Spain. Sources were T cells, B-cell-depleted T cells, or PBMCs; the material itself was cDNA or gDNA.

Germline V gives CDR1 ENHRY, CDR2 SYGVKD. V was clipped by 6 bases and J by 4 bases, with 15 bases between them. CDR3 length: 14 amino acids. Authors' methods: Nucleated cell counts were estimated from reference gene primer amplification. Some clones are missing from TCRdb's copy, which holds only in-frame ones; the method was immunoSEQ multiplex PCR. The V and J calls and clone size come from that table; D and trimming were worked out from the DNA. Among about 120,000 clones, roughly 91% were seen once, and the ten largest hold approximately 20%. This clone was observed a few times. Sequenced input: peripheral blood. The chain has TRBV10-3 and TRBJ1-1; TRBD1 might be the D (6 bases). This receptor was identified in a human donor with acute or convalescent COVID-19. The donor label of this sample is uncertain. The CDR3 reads CAIRGLEDSTEAFF. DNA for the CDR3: TGTGCCATCAGGGGTTTGGAGGACAGCACTGAAGCTTTCTTT.